This T cell receptor beta chain was profiled in a study of blood T cells in healthy people across ages. Study-level background: The template switching approach captured approximately one barcoded beta molecule for every two T cells. Study-level results: Roughly linear age-related decline in beta diversity appeared, significant by age about 37.

A sample-barcoded 5' primer and a J-beta primer mix were used in a second PCR of roughly 6 to 11 cycles. Via MiXCR, TCRdb re-called the 5' RACE reads, giving one row per CDR3 protein. The data contain 1,500,000 or so distinct CDR3 sequences, roughly 43% of them singletons. In the case of this clonotype: What it binds is unknown.

In each sample, at least 6 million PBMCs were isolated. V gave up 0 bases and J gave up 7 bases; unmatched junction bases: 2. Germline CDR1 and CDR2: SGHTA and FQGNSA. The CDR3 loop spans 15 amino acids. Material: blood. This clonotype was obtained from a woman aged 18-29 years in good health. The chain has TRBV7-2 and TRBJ2-3; 12 bases match TRBD2. The CDR3 loop reads CASSLATSGGNTQYF. For the CDR3, the DNA is TGTGCCAGCAGCTTAGCAACTAGCGGGGGGAATACGCAGTATTTT. The full variable domain, with the rest looked up from reference TRBV7-2 and TRBJ2-3, is GAGVSQSPSNKVTEKGKDVELRCDPISGHTALYWYRQSLGQGLEFLIYFQGNSAPDKSGLPSDRFSAERTGGSVSTLTIQRTQQEDSAVYLCASSLATSGGNTQYFGPGTRLTVL.